This entry concerns a single TCR beta chain. This record belongs to a study of cytomegalovirus exposure and HLA in healthy donors. With 5 bases clipped from V and 9 bases from J, the junction kept 1 base outside the gene matches. CDR1 and CDR2 (germline): MNHNY, SVGAGI (reference sequence). This CDR3 is built from 12 residues. It was with 60 Vbeta and 13 Jbeta primers that the PCR ran. Measured with immunoSEQ multiplex PCR; TCRdb has only the in-frame clones, and not every one. The sample consists of 200,000 to 250,000 clones, around 89% of them appearing once. Input material: PBMCs. This receptor was identified in a woman younger than 30 in good health and CMV-seronegative. This chain links TRBV6-6 with TRBJ2-1, with 10 bases aligning to TRBD1. The CDR3 loop is CASSGQGVEQFF. The CDR3 bases are TGTGCCAGCAGTGGACAGGGGGTTGAGCAGTTCTTC.